These 3 T cell receptor beta chains came from one sample sequenced in a study of cytomegalovirus exposure and HLA in healthy donors. The PCR made use of 60 Vbeta and 13 Jbeta primers. Assay used: immunoSEQ multiplex PCR; TCRdb lists only in-frame clones, some missing. The profile shows 170,000 or so clones, about 77% of them singletons. What was sequenced was PBMCs. The receptors come from a man aged 55 to 70 in good health and CMV-seronegative.

The CDR3 region is CASSRGGAGEQYF. The CDR3 nucleotides read TGTGCCAGCAGCCGCGGGGGGGCCGGGGAGCAGTACTTC. The chain is built from TRBV7-9 and TRBJ2-7; TRBD2 matches 9 bases. The CDR3 consists of 13 residues. Unmatched junction bases numbered 6, after V lost 5 bases and J lost 7 bases. CDR1 and CDR2 (germline): SEHNR, FQNEAQ (reference sequence).

The chain is built from TRBV27 and TRBJ1-1; D gene uncertain. Germline V CDR1 and CDR2: MNHEY, SMNVEV (reference sequence). This CDR3 is built from 14 residues. Trimming removed 3 bases at V and 2 bases at J, with 10 bases between. DNA of the CDR3: TGTGCCAGCAGTTTCCGCGGATACAACACTGAAGCTTTCTTT. It yields the protein CASSFRGYNTEAFF.

The CDR3 nucleotides are TGTGCCAGTACAGGGGGCAACTACGAGCAGTACTTC. Translating it yields CASTGGNYEQYF. V is TRBV19 and J is TRBJ2-7, with 8 bases that match TRBD1. The CDR3 extends over 12 amino acids. The germline gives CDR1 LNHDA, CDR2 SQIVND (reference sequence). J was trimmed by 3 bases and V by 7 bases; bases with no gene match: 2. Based on the CDR3 plus reference TRBV19 and TRBJ2-7, the full variable domain is DGGITQSPKYLFRKEGQNVTLSCEQNLNHDAMYWYRQDPGQGLRLIYYSQIVNDFQKGDIAEGYSVSREKKESFPLTVTSAQKNPTAFYLCASTGGNYEQYFGPGTRLTVT.